This T cell receptor beta chain was observed in a study of regulatory T cells in long-lasting Graves disease. The time point was: newly diagnosed GD, antithyroid drugs for less than 3 months. From RNA extracted from PBMCs, the TCR library was made. This clonotype was observed a handful of times. The CDR3 extends over 17 amino acids. Germline lookup yields CDR1 DFQATT and CDR2 SNEGSKA (reference sequence). V lost 5 bases, J lost 0 bases, and 8 bases stayed unmatched. For TCR beta, libraries came from iRepertoire HTBI primers and Arm-PCR of CDR3 regions. TCRdb passed the multiplex PCR reads through MiXCR, listing each CDR3 protein once. The data show 560,000 or so distinct CDR3 sequences, with around 16% seen just once and more than 10% held by the top ten. This sample was also put to use in a study of T cells in Graves' hyperthyroidism and ophthalmopathy.

This rearrangement joins TRBV20-1 to TRBJ2-1; 12 bases fit TRBD2. The receptor was isolated from a man in his late teens or twenties with Graves disease. Sequenced material: peripheral blood mononuclear cells (PBMCs), taken at new diagnosis, from a patient treated with antithyroid drugs. The CDR3 protein is CSAARTSGISSYNEQFF. CDR3 nucleotides: TGCAGTGCTGCCCGGACTAGCGGGATTAGCTCCTACAATGAGCAGTTCTTC.